This TCR beta chain was sequenced in a study of cytomegalovirus exposure and HLA in healthy donors. About this clone itself: As yet, its antigen is unknown.

Use of 60 Vbeta and 13 Jbeta primers characterized the PCR. Libraries were prepared by immunoSEQ multiplex PCR; TCRdb keeps only in-frame clonotypes and omits some of them. The data contain 150,000 or so clones, about 80% of them singletons. Study findings and constraints: HLA allele associations emerged for roughly 17,000 TCR beta sequences in a later analysis, at 0.05 false discovery rate.

The CDR3 loop spans 15 amino acids. J lost 3 bases, V lost 3 bases, and 9 bases had no gene match. In germline, CDR1 is SGHRS, CDR2 YFSETQ. The sequenced sample was PBMCs. J is TRBJ2-7 and V is TRBV5-1; 7 bases match TRBD1. This clonotype was sampled from a man aged 25-45 years in good health and CMV-seropositive. CDR3 sequence reads: CASSSTGAAGYEQYF. As DNA, the CDR3 is TGCGCCAGCAGCTCCACAGGGGCCGCGGGCTACGAGCAGTACTTC. The full variable domain, with the rest looked up from reference TRBV5-1 and TRBJ2-7, is KAGVTQTPRYLIKTRGQQVTLSCSPISGHRSVSWYQQTPGQGLQFLFEYFSETQRNKGNFPGRFSGRQFSNSRSEMNVSTLELGDSALYLCASSSTGAAGYEQYFGPGTRLTVT.